These 32 T cell receptor beta chains came from one sample sequenced in a study of cytomegalovirus exposure and HLA in healthy donors. With 60 Vbeta and 13 Jbeta primers, the PCR was carried out. Method: immunoSEQ multiplex PCR; TCRdb's copy keeps in-frame clones and lacks some. Of roughly 50,000 clones listed, approximately 82% are singletons. The sample was PBMCs. The receptors were gathered from a woman between 18 and 29 years old in good health and CMV-seronegative.

The J gene is TRBJ2-7, the V gene TRBV6-5; D is perhaps TRBD2 (5 bases). V was cut by 5 bases and J by 5 bases, with 13 bases left in between. The CDR3 length is 13 residues. Per germline, CDR1 MNHEY and CDR2 SVGAGI. The DNA of the CDR3 is TGTGCCAGCAGTAGGAGGCTGGTCGACGAGCAGTACTTC. Protein: CASSRRLVDEQYF.

About this clone itself: The germline gene is not matched at one end of the junction; a read error may be the cause. The rearrangement links TRBV6-4 to TRBJ2-1; 7 bases map to TRBD2. Germline CDR1 reads MRHNA; CDR2 reads SNTAGT. The CDR3 contains 15 residues. CDR3 sequence reads: CASSDSAGVGNEQLF. The CDR3 nucleotides read TGTGCCAGCAGTGACTCGGCGGGAGTGGGTAATGAGCAGCTCTTC.

The chain has TRBV9 and TRBJ2-1; 7 nucleotides line up with TRBD1. Germline CDR1 reads SGDLS; CDR2 reads YYNGEE. The CDR3 runs 13 residues. With 3 bases clipped from V and 7 bases from J, the junction kept 4 bases outside the gene matches. This chain's CDR3 is CASSDPTGNEQFF. CDR3 coding DNA: TGTGCCAGCAGCGACCCGACAGGGAATGAGCAGTTCTTC.

The rearrangement joins TRBV27 to TRBJ2-3, with 7 bases lining up with TRBD2. The germline gives CDR1 MNHEY, CDR2 SMNVEV (reference sequence). The CDR3 is 16 amino acids. After removal of 0 bases from V and 5 bases from J, the junction contained 8 bases not matched to a gene. The CDR3 nucleotides read TGTGCCAGCAGTTTATCCTCCGGACTAGGTGGAGATACGCAGTATTTT. Protein sequence: CASSLSSGLGGDTQYF.

This sequence joins TRBV7-6 and TRBJ2-4, with TRBD1 matching 10 bases. V lost 2 bases to trimming and J lost 7 bases; unmatched junction nucleotides: 5. Germline values: CDR1 SGHVS, CDR2 FNYEAQ. The CDR3 contains 15 residues. CDR3 bases: TGTGCCAGCAGCTTATTCCGGGACAGGGGCAACATTCAGTACTTC. Amino acid sequence: CASSLFRDRGNIQYF.

This clone was found a few times. V usage is TRBV28 and J usage is TRBJ2-3; D is uncertain. Trimming removed 3 bases from V and 1 base from J, with 8 bases in between. This CDR3 is 14 amino acids long. The germline CDR1 and CDR2 sequences are MDHEN and SYDVKM. CDR3 protein: CASSFLSGTDTQYF. DNA of the CDR3: TGTGCCAGCAGTTTCCTCAGCGGCACAGATACGCAGTATTTT. The entire variable domain, with the rest obtained from reference TRBV28 and TRBJ2-3, is as follows: DVKVTQSSRYLVKRTGEKVFLECVQDMDHENMFWYRQDPGLGLRLIYFSYDVKMKEKGDIPEGYSVSREKKERFSLILESASTNQTSMYLCASSFLSGTDTQYFGPGTRLTVL.

The chain carries TRBV9 and TRBJ2-1, with D maybe TRBD2 (5 bases). The CDR3 is 14 amino acids. With 4 bases removed from V and 8 bases from J, the gap between germline ends came to 16 bases. Germline V gives CDR1 SGDLS, CDR2 YYNGEE. In DNA form, the CDR3 reads TGTGCCAGCAGCCCCCGAGGGTCCGGGCATGAGCAGTTCTTC. Translating gives CASSPRGSGHEQFF.

Only one count was recorded for this clone. The genes are TRBV6-5 and TRBJ1-1; tentative D call: TRBD1 (5 bases). CDR3 length: 14 residues. V lost 6 bases to trimming and J lost 6 bases, with 17 bases between them. Germline V CDR1 and CDR2: MNHEY, SVGAGI. CDR3 sequence: CASSRDFGGAEAFF. CDR3 coding DNA: TGTGCCAGCAGCCGGGACTTCGGCGGCGCTGAAGCTTTCTTT.

The V gene is TRBV29-1, the J gene TRBJ2-7; weak D call: TRBD2 (5 bases). Trimming cost V 7 bases and J 4 bases, with 17 bases left between them. CDR3 length: 13 amino acids. Germline V gives CDR1 SQVTM, CDR2 ANQGSEA. The CDR3 here is CSAGLTSDYEQYF. CDR3 in DNA: TGCAGCGCTGGGCTCACTAGTGATTACGAGCAGTACTTC.

The chain joins TRBV7-9 to TRBJ2-3; 8 nucleotides line up with TRBD2. The CDR3 contains 15 residues. Germline CDR1 is SEHNR and CDR2 is FQNEAQ (reference sequence). Trimming cost V 5 bases and J 0 bases; bases outside gene matches: 4. In DNA, the CDR3 is TGTGCCAGCAGCCGTCGGGGGGGAAGCACAGATACGCAGTATTTT. Amino acid sequence: CASSRRGGSTDTQYF.

The rearrangement links TRBV6-6 to TRBJ1-6, with 9 bases aligning to TRBD1. Germline trimming cut 6 bases from V and 17 bases from J; bases unmatched to any gene: 17. The CDR3 sequence is 15 residues long. Germline-derived CDR1 and CDR2 are MNHNY and SVGAGI (reference sequence). CDR3 DNA: TGTGCCAGCAGACCGCCGGGACAGGGAGGTGGGCTTATCCACTTT. It yields the protein CASRPPGQGGGLIHF.

This clone was detected only once. The chain couples TRBV19 to TRBJ1-5, with D tentatively TRBD1 (6 bases). The germline gives CDR1 LNHDA, CDR2 SQIVND (reference sequence). V shed 1 base and J shed 4 bases, with 17 bases lying between them. The CDR3 loop spans 17 amino acids. The CDR3 nucleotides are TGTGCCAGTAGTATAGGGGAGGGCAGGGGATGGAATCAGCCCCAGCATTTT. Protein product: CASSIGEGRGWNQPQHF.

This sequence joins TRBV11-2 and TRBJ1-3, with 7 bases identical to TRBD1. CDR1 SGHAT and CDR2 FQNNGV come from the germline V gene. V lost 1 base to trimming and J lost 3 bases; unmatched junction nucleotides: 6. This CDR3 region has 16 residues. Here the CDR3 reads CASSLVEGAVGNTIYF. CDR3 in DNA: TGTGCCAGCAGCTTAGTTGAGGGGGCGGTTGGAAACACCATATATTTT.

About this clone: The same CDR3 arises from other DNA sequences in this sample as well. J is TRBJ2-2 and V is TRBV11-2, with D perhaps matching TRBD1 (5 bases). The CDR3 is 14 amino acids. The germline V gene has CDR1 SGHAT and CDR2 FQNNGV. V was shortened by 3 bases and J by 1 base, with 6 bases between the two germline ends. The CDR3 nucleotides read TGTGCCAGCAGCTTTAGGGGGAACACCGGGGAGCTGTTTTTT. This codes for CASSFRGNTGELFF.

The table lists this clone with a few counts. The gene calls are TRBV2 and TRBJ1-1, with 7 bases lining up with TRBD1. The J segment lost 2 bases and the V segment lost 7 bases, leaving 10 bases of the junction unmatched. Germline CDR1 SNHLY, CDR2 FYNNEI. The CDR3 sequence is 15 residues long. CDR3 region: CASILDRSQNTEAFF. CDR3 sequence (DNA): TGTGCCAGCATTCTGGACAGGTCCCAAAACACTGAAGCTTTCTTT.

The CDR3 bases are TGTGCCAGAAGACGGGGACTAGCCCAGAGAACAGATACGCAGTATTTT. It is translated as CARRRGLAQRTDTQYF. This sequence joins TRBV5-3 and TRBJ2-3, with 9 bases identical to TRBD2. TRBV5-3 carries the ORF label, with uncertain function. Trimming removed 5 bases from V and 3 bases from J; junction bases left unmatched: 10. The CDR3 consists of 16 residues.

The chain has TRBV6-5 and TRBJ1-3, with D perhaps TRBD1 (6 bases). In germline, CDR1 is MNHEY, CDR2 SVGAGI. Trimming removed 0 bases at V and 0 bases at J, with 9 bases between. The CDR3 has 16 residues. The CDR3 DNA is TGTGCCAGCAGTTACTCGACAGGTATCTCTGGAAACACCATATATTTT. The encoded protein is CASSYSTGISGNTIYF.

The V call is TRBV30, the J call TRBJ1-1; 7 positions match TRBD1. Germline trimming cut 1 base from V and 10 bases from J; bases unmatched to any gene: 6. This CDR3 contains 12 residues. Germline loops: CDR1 GTSNPN, CDR2 SVGIG (reference sequence). CDR3 in amino acids: CAWSDQQGRAFF. CDR3 nucleotide sequence: TGTGCCTGGAGTGACCAACAGGGGAGAGCTTTCTTT.

A single count supports this clone. The rearrangement joins TRBV6-6 to TRBJ1-2; D perhaps matches TRBD1 (6 bases). The V end was cut by 0 bases, the J end by 4 bases, with 15 bases between. Germline lookup yields CDR1 MNHNY and CDR2 SVGAGI (reference sequence). The CDR3 contains 16 residues. The CDR3 protein is CASSYSRQALTYGYTF. CDR3 DNA: TGTGCCAGCAGTTACTCGAGACAGGCCCTTACCTATGGCTACACCTTC.

The chain recombines TRBV11-1 with TRBJ2-7; 7 bases fit TRBD2. Germline CDR1 reads SGHAT; CDR2 reads FQDESV (reference sequence). There are 16 residues in the CDR3. Unmatched junction bases numbered 15, after V lost 5 bases and J lost 5 bases. The CDR3 sequence: CASSPIMGGRPNEQYF. The CDR3 DNA is TGTGCCAGCAGCCCAATCATGGGCGGGAGACCCAACGAGCAGTACTTC.

The chain joins TRBV27 to TRBJ1-6, with D possibly TRBD1 on 5 matching bases. The CDR3 extends over 18 amino acids. The V gene's germline CDR1 is MNHEY and CDR2 SMNVEV (reference sequence). With 6 bases removed from V and 2 bases from J, the gap between germline ends came to 20 bases. The CDR3 loop is CASRSPSRDRAYNSPLHF. CDR3 nucleotide sequence: TGTGCCAGCAGGTCGCCGTCCAGGGATAGGGCCTATAATTCACCCCTCCACTTT.

V gene TRBV6-5 combines with J gene TRBJ2-4; D is unresolved. With 5 bases removed from V and 0 bases from J, the gap between germline ends came to 8 bases. The CDR3 is 14 residues long. Looked up from germline, CDR1 is MNHEY and CDR2 is SVGAGI. The CDR3 sequence: CASSRALAKNIQYF. In DNA form, the CDR3 reads TGTGCCAGCAGTCGAGCGCTAGCCAAAAACATTCAGTACTTC.

The chain couples TRBV5-6 to TRBJ1-2; no reliable D call. Germline CDR1 is SGHDT and CDR2 is YYEEEE. The V and J ends lost 3 bases and 5 bases respectively, with 8 bases between them. The CDR3 has 12 amino acids. CDR3 DNA: TGTGCCAGCAGCTCGGGTACTTATGGCTACACCTTC. Encoded protein: CASSSGTYGYTF.

The rearrangement links TRBV5-1 to TRBJ2-5; tentatively, D is TRBD1 (5 bases). Germline CDR1 reads SGHRS; CDR2 reads YFSETQ. The CDR3 contains 14 residues. Trimming took off 4 bases at V and 5 bases at J, with 15 bases between the two ends. CDR3: CASSIGVTGETQYF. CDR3 in DNA: TGCGCCAGCAGCATAGGGGTCACCGGGGAGACCCAGTACTTC.

The chain carries TRBV29-1 and TRBJ2-3; 7 bases fit TRBD1. Trimming cost V 2 bases and J 4 bases; bases outside gene matches: 6. The CDR3 consists of 14 residues. Germline CDR1 reads SQVTM; CDR2 reads ANQGSEA. The CDR3 loop is CSVELQGFPDTQYF. CDR3 in DNA: TGCAGCGTTGAACTACAGGGGTTTCCAGATACGCAGTATTTT.

V is TRBV27 and J is TRBJ2-1; D call uncertain. The germline V gene has CDR1 MNHEY and CDR2 SMNVEV (reference sequence). CDR3 size: 19 residues. The germline V and J ends were trimmed by 0 bases and 4 bases, with 22 bases remaining between them. The CDR3 is CASSLSRGLNPHKYNEQFF. In nucleotides, the CDR3 is TGTGCCAGCAGTTTATCAAGAGGTCTCAACCCACACAAATACAATGAGCAGTTCTTC.

The chain employs TRBV19 and TRBJ1-6, with 7 positions matching TRBD1. V lost 5 bases and J lost 7; bases outside the gene matches: 14. CDR1 is LNHDA, CDR2 SQIVND, per germline (reference sequence). This CDR3 comprises 17 residues. The CDR3, as DNA: TGTGCCAGTAGTTCTGGGACAGCGAAGCCCGCAAATTCACCCCTCCACTTT. This translates into CASSSGTAKPANSPLHF. The full variable domain, completed using reference TRBV19 and TRBJ1-6, is DGGITQSPKYLFRKEGQNVTLSCEQNLNHDAMYWYRQDPGQGLRLIYYSQIVNDFQKGDIAEGYSVSREKKESFPLTVTSAQKNPTAFYLCASSSGTAKPANSPLHFGNGTRLTVT.

This rearrangement joins TRBV11-3 to TRBJ2-1, with 10 bases lining up with TRBD2. CDR1 and CDR2 from the germline V gene are SGHNT and YENEEA. V lost 6 bases to trimming and J lost 7 bases; unmatched junction nucleotides: 12. CDR3 length: 16 amino acids. Written as DNA, the CDR3 is TGTGCCAGCAGTCTCTCCCTAGCGGGAGTGTGGAATGAGCAGTTCTTC. Protein: CASSLSLAGVWNEQFF.

This rearrangement joins TRBV18 to TRBJ1-4, with TRBD1 matching over 10 bases. The germline V gene has CDR1 KGHSH and CDR2 LQKENI. Trimming took 3 bases from V and 7 from J; bases not matched to a gene: 5. The CDR3 is 15 residues long. Here the CDR3 DNA reads TGTGCCAGCTCACCTGGGACAGGGGAATTTGAAAAACTGTTTTTT. Protein: CASSPGTGEFEKLFF.

This clone was observed once. The V call is TRBV13, the J call TRBJ2-1, with 7 nucleotides matching TRBD2. The CDR3 consists of 12 residues. Germline loops: CDR1 PRHDT, CDR2 FYEKMQ (reference sequence). V was clipped by 1 base and J by 9 bases; unmatched bases: 0. This CDR3 is CASSLAGGEQFF. DNA of the CDR3: TGTGCCAGCAGCTTAGCGGGAGGTGAGCAGTTCTTC.

The rearrangement uses TRBV27 and TRBJ2-7; the match to TRBD1 covers 8 bases. CDR1 and CDR2 (germline): MNHEY, SMNVEV (reference sequence). The V gene end was trimmed by 6 bases and the J gene end by 5 bases; junction bases not matched to a gene: 9. This CDR3 contains 14 residues. The DNA for the CDR3 is TGTGCCAGCAGGGCAGGGGGCGCACAGAACGAGCAGTACTTC. It encodes CASRAGGAQNEQYF.

The rearrangement links TRBV27 to TRBJ2-1; TRBD2 agrees at 8 bases. V trimming: 6 bases; J trimming: 9 bases; junction bases outside the gene matches: 7. The CDR3 spans 13 residues. The germline V gene has CDR1 MNHEY and CDR2 SMNVEV (reference sequence). CDR3 in DNA: TGTGCCAGCAGGAAGCGGGAGTCTTTTGAGCAGTTCTTC. Encoded protein: CASRKRESFEQFF.